The 30 T cell receptor beta chains given below trace back to one sample, sequenced in a study of T cell responses to AZD1222 COVID-19 vaccine. Generated by immunoSEQ multiplex PCR, the TCRdb table keeps only in-frame clones and is missing some. Altogether 95,000 to 100,000 clones are present, less than 90% being singletons, with the ten largest covering approximately 15%. Sequencing was performed on peripheral blood, taken on day 0 of AZD1222 vaccination. The receptors stem from an adult in good health.

The chain carries TRBV7-2 and TRBJ2-2, with D unclear. Between the trimmed V and J ends, which lost 2 bases and 1 base, there was a span of 5 bases. In germline, CDR1 is SGHTA, CDR2 FQGNSA. This CDR3 is 14 amino acids long. As DNA, the CDR3 is TGTGCCAGCAGCTTAATGAAGAACACCGGGGAGCTGTTTTTT. Translating it yields CASSLMKNTGELFF. The full variable domain, its missing parts supplied by reference TRBV7-2 and TRBJ2-2, is GAGVSQSPSNKVTEKGKDVELRCDPISGHTALYWYRQSLGQGLEFLIYFQGNSAPDKSGLPSDRFSAERTGGSVSTLTIQRTQQEDSAVYLCASSLMKNTGELFFGEGSRLTVL.

This CDR3 reads CASSLERTSGKGETQYF. In DNA, the CDR3 is TGTGCCAGCAGCTTAGAGAGGACTAGCGGGAAGGGAGAGACCCAGTACTTC. V gene TRBV2 combines with J gene TRBJ2-5; TRBD2 aligns across 12 bases. The CDR3 sequence is 17 residues long. CDR1 and CDR2 (germline): SNHLY, FYNNEI. V shed 6 bases, J shed 4 bases, and the junction held 12 bases outside the gene matches.

This chain connects TRBV15 to TRBJ2-3, with D unresolved. V was pared by 5 bases and J by 2 bases, with 14 bases between. The CDR3 is 15 amino acids. The germline V gene encodes CDR1 LNHNV and CDR2 YYDKDF (reference sequence). The CDR3 bases are TGTGCCACCAGCGGACGATTTCCCCCCACAGATACGCAGTATTTT. It yields the protein CATSGRFPPTDTQYF.

This rearrangement joins TRBV5-6 to TRBJ1-1; 11 bases align to TRBD1. This CDR3 comprises 16 residues. The germline V gene has CDR1 SGHDT and CDR2 YYEEEE. The V segment lost 3 bases and the J segment 0 bases; nucleotides outside the gene matches: 4. For the CDR3, the DNA is TGTGCCAGCAGCTCGGACAGGGGGCTTATGAACACTGAAGCTTTCTTT. The encoded protein is CASSSDRGLMNTEAFF.

The J gene is TRBJ2-7, the V gene TRBV6-1, with 11 bases identical to TRBD2. CDR1 and CDR2 (germline): MNHNS, SASEGT. This CDR3 comprises 18 residues. V dropped 0 bases and J dropped 5; count of bases not matched to a gene: 12. CDR3 region: CASSEAGLGSGRANEQYF. CDR3 nucleotides: TGTGCCAGCAGTGAAGCCGGTTTGGGTAGCGGGAGGGCGAACGAGCAGTACTTC.

The rearrangement uses TRBV30 and TRBJ1-2, with D hard to call. Germline loops: CDR1 GTSNPN, CDR2 SVGIG (reference sequence). The CDR3 extends over 15 amino acids. V lost 2 bases and J 0 bases, leaving 13 bases between the germline ends. The CDR3 bases are TGTGCCTGGAGTATGCTGGGGAACCCTAACTATGGCTACACCTTC. This encodes CAWSMLGNPNYGYTF.

The chain has TRBV12-5 and TRBJ2-7, with D possibly being TRBD2 (5 bases). Germline V gene data show CDR1 as LGHNT and CDR2 as FRNRAP. V was trimmed by 7 bases and J by 7 bases, leaving 17 bases between them. The CDR3 extends over 13 amino acids. CDR3: CASALGLAREQYF. Here the CDR3 DNA reads TGTGCTAGTGCATTGGGTCTAGCTCGTGAGCAGTACTTC.

CDR3 amino acids: CASSPLARHRYEQFF. CDR3 nucleotides: TGTGCCAGCAGCCCACTAGCGCGACACCGCTATGAGCAGTTCTTC. This chain uses TRBV6-5 with TRBJ2-1, with TRBD2 matching 7 bases. Unmatched junction bases numbered 13, after V lost 6 bases and J lost 8 bases. The CDR3 loop spans 15 amino acids. Germline lookup yields CDR1 MNHEY and CDR2 SVGAGI.

V usage is TRBV7-3 and J usage is TRBJ2-1; D is ambiguous. Germline lookup yields CDR1 SGHTA and CDR2 FQGTGA. The CDR3 spans 15 residues. V shed 0 bases and J shed 3 bases, with 9 bases lying between them. CDR3 amino acids: CASSLTHTRYNEQFF. The CDR3 bases are TGTGCCAGCAGCTTAACCCATACTCGCTACAATGAGCAGTTCTTC.

The chain combines TRBV5-4 with TRBJ1-2, with D maybe TRBD1 (5 bases). The CDR3 has 15 amino acids. The germline CDR1 and CDR2 sequences are SGHNT and YYREEE (reference sequence). V was trimmed by 3 bases and J by 4 bases, leaving 16 bases between them. CDR3 in DNA: TGTGCCAGCAGCTCCCAGGTTGACAGTGCCTATGGCTACACCTTC. Translating gives CASSSQVDSAYGYTF.

CDR3 sequence reads: CASSRIDRYNEQFF. CDR3 DNA: TGTGCCAGCAGCCGGATAGACAGATACAATGAGCAGTTCTTC. The J gene is TRBJ2-1, the V gene TRBV3-1 (or the pseudogene TRBV3-2); a possible D gene is TRBD1 (5 bases). The V end lost 4 bases, the J end lost 4 bases, and 11 bases lay between the germline ends. Germline values: CDR1 LGHDT, CDR2 YNNKEL (reference sequence). This CDR3 contains 14 residues.

This clone was picked up one time. The V and J genes are TRBV5-1 and TRBJ1-1; unclear D gene. The CDR3 totals 15 residues. CDR1 is SGHRS, CDR2 YFSETQ, per germline. V dropped 0 bases and J dropped 0 bases, with 9 bases sitting between them. The CDR3 sequence: CASSLEALMNTEAFF. Written as DNA, the CDR3 is TGCGCCAGCAGCTTGGAGGCCCTCATGAACACTGAAGCTTTCTTT.

The rearrangement uses TRBV30 and TRBJ2-5; TRBD2 is a possible D gene (5 bases). The CDR3 has 14 amino acids. CDR1 is GTSNPN and CDR2 is SVGIG in the germline V gene (reference sequence). V gave up 2 bases and J gave up 3 bases, with 13 bases separating them. The CDR3 spells CAWSMDFIKETQYF. CDR3 DNA: TGTGCCTGGAGTATGGACTTCATTAAAGAGACCCAGTACTTC.

This chain uses TRBV11-2 with TRBJ2-1, with D possibly being TRBD2 (5 bases). V gave up 0 bases and J gave up 3 bases, with 12 bases separating them. The CDR3 consists of 16 residues. CDR1 is SGHAT and CDR2 is FQNNGV in the germline V gene. The DNA of the CDR3 is TGTGCCAGCAGCTTAGAGAGCGGAACCCTCTACAATGAGCAGTTCTTC. This translates into CASSLESGTLYNEQFF.

The chain uses TRBV2 and TRBJ1-2; no firm D call. The CDR3 contains 13 residues. The ends were cut back, 7 bases at V and 4 bases at J, with 13 bases in the middle. Germline V lookup: CDR1 SNHLY, CDR2 FYNNEI. The CDR3 coding sequence is TGTGCCAGCAATGTGGAAGTGGGCTATGGCTACACCTTC. Its translation is CASNVEVGYGYTF.

The table lists this clone with a few counts. The CDR3: CASSIAGGVGQPQHF. The DNA for the CDR3 is TGTGCCAGTAGTATAGCAGGGGGAGTGGGTCAGCCCCAGCATTTT. The genes are TRBV19 and TRBJ1-5, with 7 positions matching TRBD1. V trimming: 1 base; J trimming: 6 bases; junction bases outside the gene matches: 6. The length of the CDR3 is 15 residues. Germline CDR1 LNHDA, CDR2 SQIVND (reference sequence). Filled out from reference TRBV19 and TRBJ1-5, the complete variable domain reads DGGITQSPKYLFRKEGQNVTLSCEQNLNHDAMYWYRQDPGQGLRLIYYSQIVNDFQKGDIAEGYSVSREKKESFPLTVTSAQKNPTAFYLCASSIAGGVGQPQHFGDGTRLSIL.

The rearrangement links TRBV6-5 to TRBJ2-1; unclear D gene. Between the trimmed V and J ends, which lost 3 bases and 8 bases, there was a span of 11 bases. The length of the CDR3 is 13 residues. Germline CDR1 and CDR2: MNHEY and SVGAGI. CDR3 sequence (DNA): TGTGCCAGCAGTTATCGGCTAGATTATGAGCAGTTCTTC. Encoded protein: CASSYRLDYEQFF.

The chain has TRBV2 and TRBJ1-1; the D gene is possibly TRBD1 (5 bases). V shed 3 bases and J shed 6 bases, with 11 bases lying between them. Germline V lookup: CDR1 SNHLY, CDR2 FYNNEI. This CDR3 contains 13 residues. The CDR3 DNA reads as TGTGCCAGCAGTGATCGGGGGATGCCTGAAGCTTTCTTT. This sequence encodes CASSDRGMPEAFF.

This clone came up a few times. The chain couples TRBV5-1 to TRBJ1-3, with D perhaps TRBD1 (6 bases). Germline values: CDR1 SGHRS, CDR2 YFSETQ. V lost 0 bases and J lost 1, with 11 bases in between. This CDR3 contains 16 residues. In DNA, the CDR3 is TGCGCCAGCAGCTTGGCCACAGGGACATCTGGAAACACCATATATTTT. Translated, it gives CASSLATGTSGNTIYF.

A single count supports this clone. One end of the junction fails to match germline, which may point to a read error. The chain couples TRBV6-6 to TRBJ2-2; D is unclear. Germline V gene data show CDR1 as MNHNY and CDR2 as SVGAGI (reference sequence). This CDR3 has 13 residues. CDR3 sequence reads: CASSYSNSGELFF. DNA of the CDR3: TGTGCCAGCAGTTACTCGAACTCCGGGGAGCTGTTTTTT.

J is TRBJ1-1 and V is TRBV14; D remains unclear. Germline loops: CDR1 SGHDN, CDR2 FVKESK. V lost 1 base and J 4 bases, leaving 13 bases between the germline ends. The length of the CDR3 is 15 residues. CDR3 amino acids: CASSQVRGAGTEAFF. The DNA of the CDR3 is TGTGCCAGCAGCCAAGTACGGGGAGCTGGCACTGAAGCTTTCTTT.

The chain has TRBV4-2 and TRBJ2-1; TRBD2 matches at 10 bases. The CDR3 runs to 18 residues. The V gene end was trimmed by 0 bases and the J gene end by 2 bases; junction bases not matched to a gene: 7. Germline V CDR1 and CDR2: LGHNA, YNFKEQ. The CDR3 DNA sequence: TGTGCCAGCAGCCAAGATAATAGAGCGGGAGGGACCTACAATGAGCAGTTCTTC. Translation: CASSQDNRAGGTYNEQFF.

This clone was seen a handful of times. The chain recombines TRBV9 with TRBJ2-1, with unresolved D. The CDR3 length is 17 residues. Germline CDR1 reads SGDLS; CDR2 reads YYNGEE. V was trimmed by 4 bases and J by 0 bases, leaving 17 bases between them. The CDR3 sequence is CASSPDLSVSSYNEQFF. DNA of the CDR3: TGTGCCAGCAGCCCAGACCTATCGGTGAGCTCCTACAATGAGCAGTTCTTC.

In this sample, this clone turned up once. V usage is TRBV29-1 and J usage is TRBJ2-1, with 10 bases aligning to TRBD2. V gave up 4 bases and J gave up 2 bases; unmatched junction bases: 5. This CDR3 spans 15 amino acids. Looked up from germline, CDR1 is SQVTM and CDR2 is ANQGSEA. The CDR3 here is CSVGPLAGAYNEQFF. In nucleotides, the CDR3 is TGCAGCGTTGGGCCCCTAGCGGGGGCCTACAATGAGCAGTTCTTC.

This clone occurred once. The rearrangement uses TRBV7-3 and TRBJ2-2, with D perhaps matching TRBD2 (5 bases). Germline lookup yields CDR1 SGHTA and CDR2 FQGTGA. Trimming stripped 2 bases from V and 0 bases from J, with 7 bases between. There are 15 residues in the CDR3. The CDR3 sequence: CASSLDYANTGELFF. The CDR3 nucleotides are TGTGCCAGCAGCTTAGACTATGCGAACACCGGGGAGCTGTTTTTT. Complete variable domain (other parts from reference TRBV7-3 and TRBJ2-2): GAGVSQTPSNKVTEKGKYVELRCDPISGHTALYWYRQSLGQGPEFLIYFQGTGAADDSGLPNDRFFAVRPEGSVSTLKIQRTERGDSAVYLCASSLDYANTGELFFGEGSRLTVL.

This sequence joins TRBV2 and TRBJ2-2; D is possibly TRBD2 (6 bases). The V end was cut by 5 bases, the J end by 4 bases, with 8 bases between. The CDR3 consists of 13 residues. CDR1 and CDR2 from the germline V gene are SNHLY and FYNNEI. The CDR3 sequence is CASSWEATGELFF. CDR3 coding DNA: TGTGCCAGCAGTTGGGAGGCCACCGGGGAGCTGTTTTTT.

This CDR3 reads CASSQDTGEWNEQFF. The CDR3 coding sequence is TGCGCCAGCAGCCAAGATACAGGGGAGTGGAATGAGCAGTTCTTC. This chain joins TRBV4-1 and TRBJ2-1, with 7 bases that match TRBD1. J lost 7 bases, V lost 0 bases, and 6 bases had no gene match. Germline loops: CDR1 MGHRA, CDR2 YSYEKL. This CDR3 has 15 amino acids.

This clone was picked up one time. The chain employs TRBV10-3 and TRBJ1-4, with D possibly matching TRBD1 (5 bases). Germline CDR1 ENHRY, CDR2 SYGVKD. There are 14 residues in the CDR3. V was clipped by 6 bases and J by 4 bases, with 12 bases between them. DNA for the CDR3: TGTGCCATCAGCAACGACAGAAATAATGAAAAACTGTTTTTT. Its translation is CAISNDRNNEKLFF.

This chain joins TRBV27 and TRBJ2-3; D not certain. Germline V CDR1 and CDR2: MNHEY, SMNVEV (reference sequence). This CDR3 spans 12 amino acids. Trimming took 6 bases from V and 1 from J, leaving 5 bases between them. CDR3: CASSSGTDTQYF. The CDR3 bases are TGTGCCAGCAGCTCCGGCACAGATACGCAGTATTTT.

This chain joins TRBV7-9 and TRBJ1-4; 7 bases line up with TRBD1. Per germline, CDR1 SEHNR and CDR2 FQNEAQ (reference sequence). V was clipped by 5 bases and J by 0 bases; unmatched bases: 6. CDR3 length equals 16 residues. In DNA form, the CDR3 reads TGTGCCAGCAGCCGGGGACAGAACCCAACTAATGAAAAACTGTTTTTT. As protein: CASSRGQNPTNEKLFF.